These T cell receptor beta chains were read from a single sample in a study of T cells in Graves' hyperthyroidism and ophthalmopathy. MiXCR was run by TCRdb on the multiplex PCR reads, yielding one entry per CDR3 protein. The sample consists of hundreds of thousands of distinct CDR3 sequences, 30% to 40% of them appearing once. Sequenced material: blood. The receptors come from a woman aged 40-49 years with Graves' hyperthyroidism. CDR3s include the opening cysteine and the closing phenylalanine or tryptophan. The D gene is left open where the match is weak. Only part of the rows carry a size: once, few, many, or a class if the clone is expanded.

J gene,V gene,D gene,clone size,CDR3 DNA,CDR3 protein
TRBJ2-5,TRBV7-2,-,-,TGTGCCAGCAGCTTAGCCCAGTTTCAGCAAGAGACCCAGTACTTC,CASSLAQFQQETQYF
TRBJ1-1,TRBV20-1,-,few,TGCAGTGCTCCCCGGACAGAAAACACTGAAGCTTTCTTT,CSAPRTENTEAFF
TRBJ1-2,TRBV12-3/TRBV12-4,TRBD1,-,TGTGCCAGCAGAACCGTCGACAGGGGCGAAGGACGGGGCTACACCTTC,CASRTVDRGEGRGYTF
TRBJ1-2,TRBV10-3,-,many,TGTGCCCCCGAATTCCGGACAGCCTATGGCTACACCTTC,CAPEFRTAYGYTF
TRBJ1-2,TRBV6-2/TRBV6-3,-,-,TGTGCCAGCAGTTACCAGGGCCCGAGGGCTGGCTACACCTTC,CASSYQGPRAGYTF
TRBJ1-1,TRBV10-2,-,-,TGCGCCAGCATGAAGGGGGGAAGAACTGAAGCTTTCTTT,CASMKGGRTEAFF
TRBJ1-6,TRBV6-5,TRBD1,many,TGTGCCATCAAACCACAGGGGGAAGGTTCACCCCTCCACTTT,CAIKPQGEGSPLHF
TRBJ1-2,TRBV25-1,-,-,TGTGCCAGCAGTCCCCAAGGGGACCGAAACTATGGCTACACCTTC,CASSPQGDRNYGYTF
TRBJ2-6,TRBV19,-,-,TGTGCCAGTAGGGACCAAATCTCTGGGGCCAACGTCCTGACTTTC,CASRDQISGANVLTF
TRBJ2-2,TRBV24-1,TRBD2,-,TGTGCCACCAGTGAAGGACTAGCCTTAAGCGGGGAGCTGTTTTTT,CATSEGLALSGELFF
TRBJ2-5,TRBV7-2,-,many,TGTGCCAGCACCAGCTACTTGGAAGAGACCCAGTACTTC,CASTSYLEETQYF
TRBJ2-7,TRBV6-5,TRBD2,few,TGTGCCAGCAGTACTAGCGTGGGTCAGTACTTC,CASSTSVGQYF
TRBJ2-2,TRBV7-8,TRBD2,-,TGTGCCAGCAGCTCACGGATAGGGCTAGCGGGAGTCCCCGGGGAGCTGTTTTTT,CASSSRIGLAGVPGELFF
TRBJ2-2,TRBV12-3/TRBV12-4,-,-,TGTGCCAGCAGTTCTACCGGGACTTTTTACACCGGGGAGCTGTTTTTT,CASSSTGTFYTGELFF
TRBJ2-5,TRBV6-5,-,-,TGTGCCAGCACCCAGGGGGGAGGCGAGACCCAGTACTTC,CASTQGGGETQYF
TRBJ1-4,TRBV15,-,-,TGTGCCACCAGCAGAGTAGTCGGGAGCTCCTTT,CATSRVVGSSF
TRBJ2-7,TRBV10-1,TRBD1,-,TGCGCCAGCAGACCGGACCGGGACAGGGGGCACGAGCAGTACTTC,CASRPDRDRGHEQYF